The 17 T cell receptor beta chains given below trace back to one sample, sequenced in a study of PD-L1 blockade in urothelial cancer. Generated by immunoSEQ multiplex PCR, the TCRdb table keeps only in-frame clones and is missing some. This sample has around 40,000 clones, with around 88% found just once. Sequenced material: PBMCs, taken around atezolizumab (anti-PD-L1) treatment. These receptors were obtained from a man aged 55 to 69 with urothelial cancer.

This clone was recorded a few times. This sequence joins TRBV7-2 and TRBJ2-1, with D possibly TRBD2 on 5 matching bases. The CDR3 loop spans 14 amino acids. Germline CDR1 SGHTA, CDR2 FQGNSA. Trimming removed 1 base from V and 7 bases from J, with 11 bases in between. The CDR3 sequence is CASSLVVRGNEQFF. The CDR3 DNA reads TGTGCCAGCAGCTTAGTGGTCCGGGGTAATGAGCAGTTCTTC.

The chain is built from TRBV28 and TRBJ1-3, with TRBD1 identical over 8 bases. The CDR3 is 16 residues long. Trimming cost V 1 base and J 4 bases; bases outside gene matches: 6. Germline values: CDR1 MDHEN, CDR2 SYDVKM. CDR3 in amino acids: CASSLSGQGLGNTIYF. The CDR3 nucleotides are TGTGCCAGCAGTTTATCAGGACAGGGTCTAGGAAACACCATATATTTT.

This clone was seen a single time. This chain connects TRBV6-1 to TRBJ1-6; tentative D call: TRBD1 (6 bases). This CDR3 spans 14 amino acids. The germline V gene encodes CDR1 MNHNS and CDR2 SASEGT. V lost 2 bases to trimming and J lost 9 bases, with 11 bases between them. The CDR3, as DNA: TGTGCCAGCAGTGAATTACAGGGTGGTTCACCCCTCCACTTT. The encoded protein is CASSELQGGSPLHF.

V and J are TRBV27 and TRBJ2-3; D possibly corresponds to TRBD1 (6 bases). Per germline, CDR1 MNHEY and CDR2 SMNVEV (reference sequence). The V end was cut by 3 bases, the J end by 8 bases, with 9 bases between. The CDR3 extends over 12 amino acids. CDR3: CASSFGQSTQYF. The DNA for the CDR3 is TGTGCCAGCAGTTTCGGACAGAGTACGCAGTATTTT.

The chain has TRBV5-3 and TRBJ1-3, with D hard to call. TRBV5-3 is recorded as an ORF, its role being uncertain. The length of the CDR3 is 18 residues. Deletions cut 0 bases from V and 0 bases from J, with 16 bases between. Written as DNA, the CDR3 is TGTGCCAGAAGCTTGGGCACAGAACCCATTCACTCTGGAAACACCATATATTTT. Residues: CARSLGTEPIHSGNTIYF.

CDR3 in DNA: TGTGCCAGCAGCGAACTAGCGCCCAATGAGCAGTTCTTC. Amino acid sequence: CASSELAPNEQFF. The gene calls are TRBV6-1 and TRBJ2-1; 7 nucleotides align to TRBD2. This CDR3 has 13 residues. Germline V CDR1 and CDR2: MNHNS, SASEGT. The V and J ends lost 6 bases and 6 bases, in that order; junction bases with no gene match: 5.

The chain has TRBV28 and TRBJ1-4, with unresolved D. The CDR3 spans 15 residues. CDR1 and CDR2 from the germline V gene are MDHEN and SYDVKM. V dropped 2 bases and J dropped 5 bases, with 12 bases sitting between them. This CDR3 is CASSLVFPGNEKLFF. The CDR3 bases are TGTGCCAGCAGTTTAGTCTTCCCGGGAAATGAAAAACTGTTTTTT.

This clone appeared once. The rearrangement joins TRBV21-1 to TRBJ2-5; the D call TRBD2 from the table was never checked on the DNA. TRBV21-1 is annotated as a pseudogene. The CDR3 runs to 11 residues. For the CDR3, the DNA is TGTGCCAGCAGCATAATGGAGACCCAGTACTTC. Protein sequence: CASSIMETQYF.

The chain joins TRBV5-1 to TRBJ1-2; 8 positions agree with TRBD1. The CDR3 extends over 15 amino acids. Unmatched junction bases numbered 12, after V lost 5 bases and J lost 6 bases. In germline, CDR1 is SGHRS, CDR2 YFSETQ. The CDR3 region is CASSVTGTGGNGYTF. CDR3 in DNA: TGCGCCAGCAGTGTTACCGGGACAGGAGGGAATGGCTACACCTTC.

This chain links TRBV4-1 with TRBJ1-2; TRBD1 might be the D (5 bases). The germline V gene encodes CDR1 MGHRA and CDR2 YSYEKL. The V end lost 0 bases, the J end lost 2 bases, and 10 bases lay between the germline ends. The CDR3 sequence is 15 residues long. CDR3 nucleotide sequence: TGCGCCAGCAGCCAAGAACAGGACAAGAACTATGGCTACACCTTC. This translates into CASSQEQDKNYGYTF.

This chain uses TRBV28 with TRBJ2-7; no clear D gene. The CDR3 loop spans 14 amino acids. With 1 base removed from V and 4 bases from J, the gap between germline ends came to 11 bases. Germline CDR1 MDHEN, CDR2 SYDVKM. CDR3: CASSLLVQIYEQYF. The CDR3 region has the DNA TGTGCCAGCAGTTTATTGGTACAGATTTACGAGCAGTACTTC.

The chain recombines TRBV14 with TRBJ2-4; 9 nucleotides align to TRBD1. The trim removed 0 bases at V and 4 bases at J, leaving 4 bases unmatched. Germline-derived CDR1 and CDR2 are SGHDN and FVKESK. The CDR3 is 16 amino acids. The CDR3 loop reads CASSQEGTGIKNIQYF. The CDR3 DNA follows: TGTGCCAGCAGCCAAGAGGGGACAGGGATAAAAAACATTCAGTACTTC. Together with reference TRBV14 and TRBJ2-4, the CDR3 gives the full variable domain: EAGVTQFPSHSVIEKGQTVTLRCDPISGHDNLYWYRRVMGKEIKFLLHFVKESKQDESGMPNNRFLAERTGGTYSTLKVQPAELEDSGVYFCASSQEGTGIKNIQYFGAGTRLSVL.

The chain couples TRBV5-1 to TRBJ2-3, with D perhaps TRBD2 (6 bases). In germline, CDR1 is SGHRS, CDR2 YFSETQ. V gave up 0 bases and J gave up 1 base, with 9 bases separating them. The CDR3 runs 15 residues. This chain's CDR3 is CASSLGRGGTDTQYF. The CDR3 DNA is TGCGCCAGCAGCTTGGGGAGGGGCGGCACAGATACGCAGTATTTT.

The chain links TRBV19 to TRBJ1-5; unclear D gene. Deletions cut 3 bases from V and 6 bases from J, with 9 bases between. The length of the CDR3 is 13 residues. Germline CDR1 is LNHDA and CDR2 is SQIVND (reference sequence). The DNA of the CDR3 is TGTGCCAGTAGTATCGAGGGAACTCAGCCCCAGCATTTT. It yields the protein CASSIEGTQPQHF.

V usage is TRBV6-5 and J usage is TRBJ1-4; a possible D gene is TRBD1 (5 bases). V lost 0 bases and J 7 bases, leaving 15 bases between the germline ends. The CDR3 runs to 16 residues. CDR1 is MNHEY, CDR2 SVGAGI, per germline. CDR3 protein: CASSYSRRGRGEKLFF. The CDR3 DNA sequence: TGTGCCAGCAGTTACTCGAGAAGGGGAAGAGGTGAAAAACTGTTTTTT.

The J gene is TRBJ1-1, the V gene TRBV13; D is unclear. Trimming pared 0 bases from V and 1 base from J, leaving 6 bases between. The CDR3 loop spans 14 amino acids. From germline, CDR1 is PRHDT and CDR2 FYEKMQ (reference sequence). As DNA, the CDR3 is TGTGCCAGCAGCTTAGGACATGCGAACACTGAAGCTTTCTTT. Its protein is CASSLGHANTEAFF.

This chain uses TRBV28 with TRBJ1-5; the D gene is possibly TRBD1 (5 bases). Germline CDR1 and CDR2: MDHEN and SYDVKM. The germline V and J ends were trimmed by 5 bases and 3 bases, with 17 bases remaining between them. The CDR3 spans 16 residues. The CDR3 region has the DNA TGTGCCAGCAGTGGGGGGACGGACGTCTCCAATCAGCCCCAGCATTTT. Its protein is CASSGGTDVSNQPQHF.